The 32 T cell receptor beta chains below were found in one sample sequenced in a study of T-cell reconstitution after alpha-beta-depleted transplantation in children. This sample's TCRbeta library carried unique molecular identifier barcodes. TCRdb re-called the PCR reads with MiXCR, one entry per CDR3 protein. The data show a few hundred thousand distinct CDR3 sequences, about 18% seen once. Source: PBMCs from the stem cell graft donor, taken from the stem cell graft. All receptors come from a human donor who donated a stem cell graft to a child with acute lymphoblastic leukemia.

This clonotype was seen more than once but under ten times. The chain employs TRBV6-5 and TRBJ1-1; tentative D call: TRBD1 (5 bases). The CDR3 length is 15 residues. Germline CDR1 reads MNHEY; CDR2 reads SVGAGI. Trimming shortened V by 2 bases and J by 6 bases, and 16 bases separated the two germline ends. In nucleotides, the CDR3 is TGTGCCAGCAGTTACGGGTGGAAGGGGAGTGCTGAAGCTTTCTTT. Translated: CASSYGWKGSAEAFF.

This clonotype has only a few counts. The CDR3 DNA sequence: TGCAGTGCGGATATGGGACAGGGGGCAGGAGATACGCAGTATTTT. Its translation: CSADMGQGAGDTQYF. The chain employs TRBV20-1 and TRBJ2-3; the match to TRBD1 covers 12 bases. Trimming removed 6 bases from V and 5 bases from J; junction bases left unmatched: 9. This CDR3 has 15 amino acids. Looked up from germline, CDR1 is DFQATT and CDR2 is SNEGSKA (reference sequence).

The genes are TRBV12-1 and TRBJ1-6; TRBD1 reflects the table's D call only, with no check against the DNA. TRBV12-1 is tagged as a pseudogene. The CDR3 is made up of 16 amino acids. CDR3 in DNA: TGTGCCAGCAGCTCCCGAAAGACAGCCTATAATTCACCCCTCCACTTT. This encodes CASSSRKTAYNSPLHF.

CDR3 DNA: TGTGCCACCAGCAGTTATAGGAATCTACGAGGGCAGTACTTC. Protein: CATSSYRNLRGQYF. The chain joins TRBV15 to TRBJ2-7; no firm D call. With 3 bases removed from V and 9 bases from J, the gap between germline ends came to 18 bases. The CDR3 covers 14 residues. Germline loops: CDR1 LNHNV, CDR2 YYDKDF (reference sequence).

There are many counts of this clonotype. The rearrangement uses TRBV7-2 and TRBJ2-7; the match to TRBD1 covers 7 bases. This CDR3 is 16 amino acids long. Trimming at V came to 5 bases and at J to 3 bases, leaving 13 bases not matched to a gene. Germline lookup yields CDR1 SGHTA and CDR2 FQGNSA. The chain's CDR3 is CASSVPTGPKFYEQYF. Here the CDR3 DNA reads TGTGCCAGCAGCGTTCCGACAGGGCCGAAGTTCTACGAGCAGTACTTC.

The chain is built from TRBV3-1 and TRBJ2-3; D gene ambiguous. The germline V gene encodes CDR1 LGHDT and CDR2 YNNKEL (reference sequence). Trimming pared 3 bases from V and 9 bases from J, leaving 7 bases between. This CDR3 comprises 11 residues. CDR3 in amino acids: CASSQANTQYF. The DNA of the CDR3 is TGTGCCAGCAGCCAGGCGAACACGCAGTATTTT.

The rearrangement links TRBV7-9 to TRBJ2-7; 11 nucleotides line up with TRBD2. V was pared by 5 bases and J by 4 bases, with 4 bases of the junction left unmatched. The germline gives CDR1 SEHNR, CDR2 FQNEAQ (reference sequence). The CDR3 consists of 14 residues. CDR3 residues: CASSRVAGGYEQYF. CDR3 nucleotides: TGTGCCAGCAGCCGCGTAGCGGGAGGGTACGAGCAGTACTTC.

The chain joins TRBV6-1 to TRBJ1-5; no clear D. The CDR3 is made up of 11 amino acids. V gave up 2 bases and J gave up 7 bases, with 3 bases separating them. Germline CDR1 and CDR2: MNHNS and SASEGT. The CDR3 loop is CASSESQPQHF. In DNA form, the CDR3 reads TGTGCCAGCAGTGAAAGCCAGCCCCAGCATTTT.

This clonotype has a handful of counts. The CDR3 loop reads CASIPLGGETYNEQFF. The CDR3 DNA sequence: TGTGCCAGCATTCCCCTTGGGGGGGAGACCTACAATGAGCAGTTCTTC. The gene calls are TRBV12-3 or TRBV12-4 and TRBJ2-1, with 7 bases fitting TRBD2. Germline trimming cut 7 bases from V and 2 bases from J; bases unmatched to any gene: 11. CDR3 length: 16 amino acids.

J is TRBJ1-4 and V is TRBV12-3 or TRBV12-4; TRBD1 might be the D (5 bases). The CDR3 covers 14 residues. V lost 5 bases and J 4 bases, leaving 11 bases between the germline ends. CDR3: CASSPGRINEKLFF. CDR3 nucleotide sequence: TGTGCCAGCAGTCCGGGACGGATTAATGAAAAACTGTTTTTT.

The DNA of the CDR3 is TGTGCCAGCAGCTCAACCGGGGTACGTGCTGAAGCTTTCTTT. It codes for CASSSTGVRAEAFF. V is TRBV7-9 and J is TRBJ1-1; no reliable D call. The CDR3 covers 14 residues. CDR1 and CDR2 (germline): SEHNR, FQNEAQ (reference sequence). V lost 4 bases and J 6 bases, leaving 15 bases between the germline ends.

The table lists this clonotype with a few counts. The J gene is TRBJ2-7, the V gene TRBV29-1, with D unresolved. The CDR3 is 13 residues long. Germline CDR1 is SQVTM and CDR2 is ANQGSEA. V was cut by 4 bases and J by 0 bases, with 10 bases left in between. The CDR3: CSVGPDNSYEQYF. The CDR3 DNA is TGCAGCGTTGGACCAGACAACTCCTACGAGCAGTACTTC.

This clonotype turned up a few times. This sequence joins TRBV5-1 and TRBJ1-1; D is uncertain. The CDR3 length is 13 residues. Germline loops: CDR1 SGHRS, CDR2 YFSETQ. Trimming removed 0 bases from V and 2 bases from J, with 5 bases in between. CDR3 nucleotides: TGCGCCAGCAGCTTGGAAATAAACACTGAAGCTTTCTTT. Translation: CASSLEINTEAFF.

This clonotype was observed at least ten times. This sequence joins TRBV12-3 or TRBV12-4 and TRBJ2-1, with D maybe TRBD2 (5 bases). The CDR3 runs 14 residues. V lost 7 bases to trimming and J lost 0 bases, with 10 bases between them. The CDR3 reads CASNSGSSYNEQFF. The CDR3, as DNA: TGTGCCAGCAATTCGGGAAGCTCCTACAATGAGCAGTTCTTC.

This sequence joins TRBV4-1 and TRBJ2-7; D is ambiguous. This CDR3 region has 15 residues. V was clipped by 1 base and J by 0 bases, with 10 bases between them. Germline values: CDR1 MGHRA, CDR2 YSYEKL. The CDR3 protein is CASSQVTASSYEQYF. CDR3 coding DNA: TGCGCCAGCAGCCAAGTCACAGCTAGCTCCTACGAGCAGTACTTC.

Only a few counts were recorded for this clonotype. This rearrangement joins TRBV12-3 or TRBV12-4 to TRBJ2-7, with D possibly TRBD1 on 6 matching bases. Trimming shortened V by 3 bases and J by 9 bases, and 24 bases separated the two germline ends. The CDR3 is 16 residues long. The CDR3 DNA reads TGTGCCAGCAGTTTTTTCGGCAGGACAGCGTATGGGGGGCAGTACTTC. Translating gives CASSFFGRTAYGGQYF.

This chain uses TRBV5-6 with TRBJ2-7; D uncertain. The V gene's germline CDR1 is SGHDT and CDR2 YYEEEE. The V end lost 5 bases, the J end lost 5 bases, and 8 bases lay between the germline ends. This CDR3 comprises 11 residues. DNA of the CDR3: TGTGCCAGCAGTCGTCTCAACGAGCAGTACTTC. Translation gives CASSRLNEQYF.

In its sample, this clonotype was seen many times. V usage is TRBV12-3 or TRBV12-4 and J usage is TRBJ1-1; the D is unclear. V was clipped by 3 bases and J by 0 bases, with 11 bases between them. This CDR3 spans 15 amino acids. The CDR3 region is CASSFRRNMNTEAFF. The DNA for the CDR3 is TGTGCCAGCAGTTTTCGCCGGAACATGAACACTGAAGCTTTCTTT.

This clonotype was seen at least ten times. This chain links TRBV18 with TRBJ2-5; D might be TRBD2 (5 bases). V was clipped by 8 bases and J by 5 bases, with 12 bases between them. The CDR3 is 12 residues long. CDR1 is KGHSH and CDR2 is LQKENI in the germline V gene. CDR3 amino acids: CASSPSGETQYF. The CDR3 DNA is TGTGCCAGCAGTCCCTCGGGGGAGACCCAGTACTTC.

The V and J genes are TRBV6-1 and TRBJ2-7; D is uncertain. The CDR3 length is 15 residues. V gave up 3 bases and J gave up 2 bases, with 14 bases separating them. The germline gives CDR1 MNHNS, CDR2 SASEGT. The CDR3: CASSETRTLTYEQYF. The CDR3 DNA is TGTGCCAGCAGTGAGACCCGGACGCTTACCTACGAGCAGTACTTC.

As DNA, the CDR3 is TGTGCCAGCAGCTTAGGGTCGCTCACCGGGGAGCTGTTTTTT. Its translation: CASSLGSLTGELFF. V is TRBV7-2 and J is TRBJ2-2; the D is unclear. This CDR3 has 14 amino acids. Trimming removed 1 base at V and 4 bases at J, with 7 bases between. CDR1 SGHTA and CDR2 FQGNSA come from the germline V gene.

This clonotype has ten or more counts. The chain joins TRBV5-1 to TRBJ2-1; D is uncertain. The CDR3 covers 11 residues. Germline V gene data show CDR1 as SGHRS and CDR2 as YFSETQ. The germline V and J ends were trimmed by 2 bases and 10 bases, with 7 bases remaining between them. This CDR3 reads CASSFKGEQFF. CDR3 coding DNA: TGCGCCAGCAGCTTTAAGGGAGAGCAGTTCTTC.

This chain links TRBV28 with TRBJ1-1, with D unclear. V was pared by 7 bases and J by 0 bases, with 15 bases between. The CDR3 is 15 residues long. CDR1 is MDHEN and CDR2 is SYDVKM in the germline V gene. CDR3 DNA: TGTGCCAGCACCCCCAGGCCAGCTATGAACACTGAAGCTTTCTTT. Its protein product is CASTPRPAMNTEAFF.

This clonotype showed up just a few times. This rearrangement joins TRBV20-1 to TRBJ2-3; TRBD2 agrees at 7 bases. Unmatched junction bases numbered 5, after V lost 0 bases and J lost 2 bases. The CDR3 covers 15 residues. In germline, CDR1 is DFQATT, CDR2 SNEGSKA (reference sequence). CDR3 amino acids: CSARDSLAVTDTQYF. The CDR3 DNA follows: TGCAGTGCTAGAGATTCCCTAGCGGTCACAGATACGCAGTATTTT.

The chain carries TRBV9 and TRBJ2-7, with D possibly being TRBD1 or TRBD2 (5 bases each). Trimming left V 4 bases short and J 0 bases short, with 20 bases between. Germline CDR1 and CDR2: SGDLS and YYNGEE. The CDR3 has 17 residues. Here the CDR3 reads CASSSHSGTAGSYEQYF. The DNA for the CDR3 is TGTGCCAGCAGCTCTCACTCCGGGACGGCAGGCTCCTACGAGCAGTACTTC. Full variable domain (outside the CDR3, taken from reference TRBV9 and TRBJ2-7): DSGVTQTPKHLITATGQRVTLRCSPRSGDLSVYWYQQSLDQGLQFLIQYYNGEERAKGNILERFSAQQFPDLHSELNLSSLELGDSALYFCASSSHSGTAGSYEQYFGPGTRLTVT.

V and J are TRBV6-1 and TRBJ1-5; D is perhaps TRBD1 (6 bases). The CDR3 extends over 16 amino acids. V gave up 2 bases and J gave up 4 bases, with 15 bases separating them. From germline, CDR1 is MNHNS and CDR2 SASEGT. CDR3 loop: CASSELEGQGNQPQHF. DNA for the CDR3: TGTGCCAGCAGTGAATTGGAAGGGCAGGGGAATCAGCCCCAGCATTTT.

The chain links TRBV5-1 to TRBJ2-2; D not resolved. This CDR3 is built from 15 residues. Trimming pared 2 bases from V and 3 bases from J, leaving 11 bases between. The germline V gene encodes CDR1 SGHRS and CDR2 YFSETQ. The chain's CDR3 is CASSFRRLDTGELFF. Written as DNA, the CDR3 is TGCGCCAGCAGCTTCAGGAGACTCGACACCGGGGAGCTGTTTTTT.

The chain combines TRBV6-5 with TRBJ2-7; D may be TRBD1 (5 bases). Germline V CDR1 and CDR2: MNHEY, SVGAGI. CDR3 length: 15 residues. Trimming pared 0 bases from V and 2 bases from J, leaving 11 bases between. Written as DNA, the CDR3 is TGTGCCAGCAGTTACTCGATAGGGGCAGCCTACGAGCAGTACTTC. This gives the protein CASSYSIGAAYEQYF.

This sequence joins TRBV14 and TRBJ2-3; D is ambiguous. This CDR3 is built from 12 residues. The V end was cut by 1 base, the J end by 6 bases, with 5 bases between. Germline V gene data show CDR1 as SGHDN and CDR2 as FVKESK. This CDR3 reads CASSQVWDTQYF. The CDR3 coding sequence is TGTGCCAGCAGCCAAGTGTGGGATACGCAGTATTTT. Full variable domain (rest looked up from reference TRBV14 and TRBJ2-3): EAGVTQFPSHSVIEKGQTVTLRCDPISGHDNLYWYRRVMGKEIKFLLHFVKESKQDESGMPNNRFLAERTGGTYSTLKVQPAELEDSGVYFCASSQVWDTQYFGPGTRLTVL.

V gene TRBV3-1 combines with J gene TRBJ2-5; 9 bases align to TRBD2. The CDR3 contains 16 residues. Per the germline V gene, CDR1 is LGHDT and CDR2 is YNNKEL (reference sequence). Trimming removed 1 base from V and 0 bases from J; junction bases left unmatched: 3. The CDR3 DNA sequence: TGTGCCAGCAGCCAAGCTCTAGCGGGGAACCAAGAGACCCAGTACTTC. It is translated as CASSQALAGNQETQYF.

This clonotype showed up just a few times. The chain is built from TRBV21-1 and TRBJ2-1; no DNA check was done on the table's D call, TRBD2. TRBV21-1 is given as a pseudogene. The CDR3 contains 16 residues. The CDR3 region is CASSKVYSGYYNEQFF. The DNA of the CDR3 is TGTGCCAGCAGCAAGGTGTACAGCGGGTATTACAATGAGCAGTTCTTC.

This chain joins TRBV6-1 and TRBJ1-2; D may be TRBD1 (5 bases). The germline gives CDR1 MNHNS, CDR2 SASEGT. V gave up 6 bases and J gave up 3 bases, with 11 bases separating them. CDR3 length: 13 amino acids. Written as DNA, the CDR3 is TGTGCCAGCAGACCCAGGGAAGACTATGGCTACACCTTC. Amino acid sequence: CASRPREDYGYTF.